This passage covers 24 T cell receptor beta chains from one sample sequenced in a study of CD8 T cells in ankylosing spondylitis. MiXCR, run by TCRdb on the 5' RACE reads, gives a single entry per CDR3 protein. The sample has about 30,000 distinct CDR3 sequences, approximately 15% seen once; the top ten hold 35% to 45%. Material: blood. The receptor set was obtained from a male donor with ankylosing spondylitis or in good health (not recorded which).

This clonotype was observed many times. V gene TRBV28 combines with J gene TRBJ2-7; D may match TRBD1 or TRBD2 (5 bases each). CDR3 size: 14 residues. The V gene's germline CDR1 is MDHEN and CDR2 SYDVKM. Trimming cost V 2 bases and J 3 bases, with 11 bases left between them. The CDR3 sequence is CASSLPGRFYEQYF. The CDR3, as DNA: TGTGCCAGCAGTTTACCAGGGAGATTCTACGAGCAGTACTTC.

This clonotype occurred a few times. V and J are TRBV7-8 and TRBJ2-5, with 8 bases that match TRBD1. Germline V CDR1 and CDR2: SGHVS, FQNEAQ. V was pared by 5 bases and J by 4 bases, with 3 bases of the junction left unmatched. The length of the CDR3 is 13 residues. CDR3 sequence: CASSPDRAETQYF. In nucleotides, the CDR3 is TGTGCCAGCAGCCCGGACAGGGCAGAGACCCAGTACTTC.

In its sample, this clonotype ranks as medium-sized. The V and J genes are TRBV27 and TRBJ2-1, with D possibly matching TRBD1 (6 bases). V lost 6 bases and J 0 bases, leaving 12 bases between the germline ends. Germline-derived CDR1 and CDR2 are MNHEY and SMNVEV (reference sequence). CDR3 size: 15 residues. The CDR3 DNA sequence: TGTGCCAGCAGGCTAGGGGGTAGCTCCTACAATGAGCAGTTCTTC. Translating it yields CASRLGGSSYNEQFF.

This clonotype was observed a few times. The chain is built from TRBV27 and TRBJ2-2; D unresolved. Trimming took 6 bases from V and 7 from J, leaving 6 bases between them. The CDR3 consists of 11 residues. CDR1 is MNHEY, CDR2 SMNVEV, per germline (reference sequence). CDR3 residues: CASRGYGELFF. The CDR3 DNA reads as TGTGCCAGCAGGGGGTACGGGGAGCTGTTTTTT.

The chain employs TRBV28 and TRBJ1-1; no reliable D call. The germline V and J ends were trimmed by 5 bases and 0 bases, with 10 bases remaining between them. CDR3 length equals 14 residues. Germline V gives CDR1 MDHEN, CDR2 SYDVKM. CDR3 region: CASSGTTVNTEAFF. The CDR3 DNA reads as TGTGCCAGCAGTGGCACCACGGTGAACACTGAAGCTTTCTTT.

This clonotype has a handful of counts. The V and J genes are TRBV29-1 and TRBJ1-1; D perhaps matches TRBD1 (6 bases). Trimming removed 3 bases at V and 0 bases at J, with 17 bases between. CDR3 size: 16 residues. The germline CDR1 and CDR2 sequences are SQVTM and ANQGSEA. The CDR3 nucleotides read TGCAGCGTTGATAACCCGCGGACAGTCATGAACACTGAAGCTTTCTTT. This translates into CSVDNPRTVMNTEAFF.

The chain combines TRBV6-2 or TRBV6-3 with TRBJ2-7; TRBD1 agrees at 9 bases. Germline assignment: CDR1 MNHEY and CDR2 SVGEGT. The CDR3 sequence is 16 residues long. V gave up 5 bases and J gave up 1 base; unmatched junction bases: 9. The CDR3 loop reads CASSPRTGVRSYEQYV. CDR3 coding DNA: TGTGCCAGCAGTCCCCGGACAGGGGTAAGGTCCTACGAGCAGTACGTC.

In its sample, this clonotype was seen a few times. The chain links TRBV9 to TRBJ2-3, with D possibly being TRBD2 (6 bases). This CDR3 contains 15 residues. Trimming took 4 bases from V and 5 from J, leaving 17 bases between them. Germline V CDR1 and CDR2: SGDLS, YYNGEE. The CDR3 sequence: CASSPGGAIRDTQYF. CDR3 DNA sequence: TGTGCCAGCAGCCCCGGGGGAGCTATACGAGATACGCAGTATTTT.

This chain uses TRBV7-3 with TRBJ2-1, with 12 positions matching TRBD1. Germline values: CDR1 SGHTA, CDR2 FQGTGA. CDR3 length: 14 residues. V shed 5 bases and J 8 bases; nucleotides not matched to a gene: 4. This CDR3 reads CASSRDRGQDEQFF. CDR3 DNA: TGTGCCAGCAGCCGGGACAGGGGGCAGGATGAGCAGTTCTTC.

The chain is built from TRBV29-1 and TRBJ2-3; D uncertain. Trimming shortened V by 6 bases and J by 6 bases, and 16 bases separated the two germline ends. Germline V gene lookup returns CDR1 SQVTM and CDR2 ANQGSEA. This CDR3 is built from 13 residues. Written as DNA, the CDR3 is TGCAGCGTGAGTGGCGGCCTTGGGGATACGCAGTATTTT. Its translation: CSVSGGLGDTQYF.

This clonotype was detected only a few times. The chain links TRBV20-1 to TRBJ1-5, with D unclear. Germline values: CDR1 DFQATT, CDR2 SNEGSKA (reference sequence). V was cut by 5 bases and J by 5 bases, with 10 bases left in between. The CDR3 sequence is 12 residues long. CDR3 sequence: CSAGLRDQPQHF. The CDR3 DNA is TGCAGTGCTGGACTACGGGATCAGCCCCAGCATTTT.

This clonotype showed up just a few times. The CDR3 nucleotides are TGTGCCAGCAGTCGGACTAGCGGGATCGAGCAGTACTTC. Amino acids: CASSRTSGIEQYF. V is TRBV3-1 and J is TRBJ2-7; TRBD2 aligns across 12 bases. This CDR3 contains 13 residues. The V gene's germline CDR1 is LGHDT and CDR2 YNNKEL (reference sequence). J was trimmed by 6 bases and V by 6 bases; bases with no gene match: 3.

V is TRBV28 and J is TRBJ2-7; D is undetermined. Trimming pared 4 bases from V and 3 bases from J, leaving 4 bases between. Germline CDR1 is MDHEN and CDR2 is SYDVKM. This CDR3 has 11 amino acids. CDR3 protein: CASSSYYEQYV. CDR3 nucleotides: TGTGCCAGCAGTTCATACTACGAGCAGTACGTC.

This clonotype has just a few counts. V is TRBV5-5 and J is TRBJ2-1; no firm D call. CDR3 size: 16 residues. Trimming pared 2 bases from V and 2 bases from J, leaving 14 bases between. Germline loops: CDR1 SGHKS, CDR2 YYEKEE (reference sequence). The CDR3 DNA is TGTGCCAGCAGCTTTGATGGAGAGGCCACCTACAATGAGCAGTTCTTC. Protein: CASSFDGEATYNEQFF.

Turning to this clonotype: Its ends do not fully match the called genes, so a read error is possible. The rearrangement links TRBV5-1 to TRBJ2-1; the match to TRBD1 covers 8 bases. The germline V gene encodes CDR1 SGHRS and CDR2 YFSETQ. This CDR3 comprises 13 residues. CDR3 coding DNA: TGCGCCAGCAGCAGGACAGGGTCCAATGAGCGGTTCTTC. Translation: CASSRTGSNERFF.

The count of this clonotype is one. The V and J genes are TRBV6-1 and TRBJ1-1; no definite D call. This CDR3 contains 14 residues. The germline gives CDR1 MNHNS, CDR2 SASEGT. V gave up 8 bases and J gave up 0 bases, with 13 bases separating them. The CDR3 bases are TGTGCCAGCTCCCAAGCGGTTATGAACACTGAAGCTTTCTTT. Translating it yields CASSQAVMNTEAFF.

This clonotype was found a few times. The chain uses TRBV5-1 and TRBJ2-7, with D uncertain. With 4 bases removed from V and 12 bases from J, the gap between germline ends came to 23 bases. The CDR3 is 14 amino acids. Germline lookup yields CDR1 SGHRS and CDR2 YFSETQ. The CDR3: CASSPSARKAFLYF. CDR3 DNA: TGCGCCAGCAGCCCATCCGCGCGGAAAGCGTTCCTGTACTTC.

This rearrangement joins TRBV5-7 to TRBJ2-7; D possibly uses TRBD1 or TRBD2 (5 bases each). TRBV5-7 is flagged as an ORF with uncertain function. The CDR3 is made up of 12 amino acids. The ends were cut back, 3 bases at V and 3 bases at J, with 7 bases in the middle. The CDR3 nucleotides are TGTGCCAGCAGCTCGAGGGGCTACGAGCAGTACTTC. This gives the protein CASSSRGYEQYF.

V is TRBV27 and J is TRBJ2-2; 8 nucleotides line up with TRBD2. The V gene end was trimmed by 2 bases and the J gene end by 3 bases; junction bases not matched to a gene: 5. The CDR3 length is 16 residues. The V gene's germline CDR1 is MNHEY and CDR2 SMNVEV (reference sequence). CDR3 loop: CASSLRTSGYTGELFF. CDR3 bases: TGTGCCAGCAGTTTACGAACTAGCGGATACACCGGGGAGCTGTTTTTT.

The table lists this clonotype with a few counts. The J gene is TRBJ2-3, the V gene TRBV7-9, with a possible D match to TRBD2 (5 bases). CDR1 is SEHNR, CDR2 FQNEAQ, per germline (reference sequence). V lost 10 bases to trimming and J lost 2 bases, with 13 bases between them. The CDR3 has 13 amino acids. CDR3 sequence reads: CAIPGVYTDTQYF. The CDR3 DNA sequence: TGTGCCATCCCCGGGGTTTACACAGATACGCAGTATTTT.

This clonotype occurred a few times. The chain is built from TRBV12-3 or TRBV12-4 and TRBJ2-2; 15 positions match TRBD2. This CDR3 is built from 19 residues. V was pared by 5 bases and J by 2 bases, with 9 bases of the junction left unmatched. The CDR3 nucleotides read TGTGCCAGCAGTCCCGGGACTAGCGGGGGGCGGCGTAACACCGGGGAGCTGTTTTTT. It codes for CASSPGTSGGRRNTGELFF.

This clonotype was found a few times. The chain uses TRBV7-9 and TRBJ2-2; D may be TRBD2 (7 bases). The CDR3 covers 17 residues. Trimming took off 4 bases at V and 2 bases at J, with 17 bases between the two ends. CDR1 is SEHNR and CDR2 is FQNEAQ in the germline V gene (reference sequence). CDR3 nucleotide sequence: TGTGCCAGCAGCTCACCCCTGGGGGGGCGAAACACCGGGGAGCTGTTTTTT. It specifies CASSSPLGGRNTGELFF.

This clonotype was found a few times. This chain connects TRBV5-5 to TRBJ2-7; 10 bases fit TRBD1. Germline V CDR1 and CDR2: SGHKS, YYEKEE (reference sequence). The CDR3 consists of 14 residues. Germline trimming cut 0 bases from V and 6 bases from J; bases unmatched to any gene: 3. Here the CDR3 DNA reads TGTGCCAGCAGCTTGGGACAGGGGGCTCGCGAGCAGTACTTC. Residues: CASSLGQGAREQYF. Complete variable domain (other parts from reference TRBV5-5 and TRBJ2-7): DAGVTQSPTHLIKTRGQQVTLRCSPISGHKSVSWYQQVLGQGPQFIFQYYEKEERGRGNFPDRFSARQFPNYSSELNVNALLLGDSALYLCASSLGQGAREQYFGPGTRLTVT.

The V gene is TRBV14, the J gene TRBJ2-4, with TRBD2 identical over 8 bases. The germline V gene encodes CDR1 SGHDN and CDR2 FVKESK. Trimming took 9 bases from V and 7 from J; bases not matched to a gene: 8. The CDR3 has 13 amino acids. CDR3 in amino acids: CASSVSGGNIQYF. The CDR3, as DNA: TGTGCCAGTAGCGTGAGCGGGGGTAACATTCAGTACTTC.